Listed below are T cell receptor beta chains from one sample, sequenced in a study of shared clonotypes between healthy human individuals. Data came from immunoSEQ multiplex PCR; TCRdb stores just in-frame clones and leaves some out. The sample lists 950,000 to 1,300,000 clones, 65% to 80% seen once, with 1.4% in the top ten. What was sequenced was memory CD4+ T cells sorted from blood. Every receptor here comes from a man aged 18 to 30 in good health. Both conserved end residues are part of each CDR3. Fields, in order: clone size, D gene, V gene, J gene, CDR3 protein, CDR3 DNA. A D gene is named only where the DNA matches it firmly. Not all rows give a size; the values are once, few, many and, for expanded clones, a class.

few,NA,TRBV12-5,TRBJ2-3,CASGLVRPVSDTQYF,TGTGCTAGTGGTTTGGTACGTCCAGTGTCAGATACGCAGTATTTT
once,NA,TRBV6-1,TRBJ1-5,CASSEVDTNQPQHF,TGTGCCAGCAGTGAAGTGGACACCAATCAGCCCCAGCATTTT
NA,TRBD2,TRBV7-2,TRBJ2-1,CASSILAGFYNEQFF,TGTGCCAGCAGCATACTAGCGGGATTCTACAATGAGCAGTTCTTC
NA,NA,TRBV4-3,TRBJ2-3,CASSQGPIITDTQYF,TGCGCCAGCAGCCAAGGACCCATTATCACAGATACGCAGTATTTT
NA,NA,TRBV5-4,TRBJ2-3,CASTTAAGTDTQYF,TGTGCCAGCACCACGGCGGCGGGCACAGATACGCAGTATTTT
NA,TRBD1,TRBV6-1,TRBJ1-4,CASSDRTGGQEKLFF,TGTGCCAGCAGTGACCGGACAGGGGGACAGGAAAAACTGTTTTTT
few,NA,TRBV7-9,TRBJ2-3,CASSFVGDTQYF,TGTGCCAGCAGTTTTGTTGGGGATACGCAGTATTTT
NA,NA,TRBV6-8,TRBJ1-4,CASPRGSEKLFF,TGTGCCAGCCCGAGGGGGAGTGAAAAACTGTTTTTT
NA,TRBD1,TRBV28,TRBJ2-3,CASSSLRQGAILKADTQYF,TGTGCCAGCAGTTCCCTCCGACAGGGGGCGATCCTAAAGGCAGATACGCAGTATTTT
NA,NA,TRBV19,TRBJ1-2,CASSIDGRNYGYTF,TGTGCCAGTAGTATAGACGGGAGGAACTATGGCTACACCTTC
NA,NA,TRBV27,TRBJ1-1,CASSSSGGTEAFF,TGTGCCAGCAGTTCGAGCGGAGGCACTGAAGCTTTCTTT
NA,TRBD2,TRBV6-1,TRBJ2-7,CASSGGSSTYEQYF,TGTGCCAGCAGCGGGGGGAGTTCTACCTACGAGCAGTACTTC
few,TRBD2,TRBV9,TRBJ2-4,CASSSGEGGNIQYF,TGTGCCAGCAGCTCCGGGGAGGGTGGAAACATTCAGTACTTC
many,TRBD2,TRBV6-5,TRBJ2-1,CASSYERGGYREQFF,TGTGCCAGCAGTTACGAGCGGGGGGGCTATCGGGAGCAGTTCTTC
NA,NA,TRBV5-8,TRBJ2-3,CASSLDGSTDTQYF,TGTGCCAGCAGCTTGGACGGGAGCACAGATACGCAGTATTTT
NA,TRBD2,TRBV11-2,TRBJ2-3,CASSLGLASDTQYF,TGTGCCAGCAGCTTGGGACTAGCGTCAGATACGCAGTATTTT
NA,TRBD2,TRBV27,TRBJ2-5,CASSWRGGALETQYF,TGTGCCAGCAGTTGGCGCGGGGGGGCCTTGGAGACCCAGTACTTC
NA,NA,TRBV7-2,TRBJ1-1,CASSLRTSNTEAFF,TGTGCCAGCAGCTTACGGACGTCCAACACTGAAGCTTTCTTT
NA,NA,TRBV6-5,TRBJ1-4,CASSLGRINEKLFF,TGTGCCAGCAGCCTGGGACGGATTAATGAAAAACTGTTTTTT
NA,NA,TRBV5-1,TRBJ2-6,CASKDFTGANVLTF,TGCGCCAGCAAGGACTTTACTGGGGCCAACGTCCTGACTTTC
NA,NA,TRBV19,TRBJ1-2,CASSTLTRGDGYTF,TGTGCCAGTAGTACCTTGACCAGGGGCGATGGCTACACCTTC
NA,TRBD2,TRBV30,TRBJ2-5,CAWSLAGGRETQYF,TGTGCCTGGTCACTAGCGGGAGGGAGAGAGACCCAGTACTTC
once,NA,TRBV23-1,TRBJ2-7,CASSPPCSCVADEQYF,TGCGCCAGCAGTCCCCCTTGTAGTTGCGTGGCGGACGAGCAGTACTTC
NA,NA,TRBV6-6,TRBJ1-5,CASSYSGSNQPQHF,TGTGCCAGCAGTTACTCGGGTTCCAATCAGCCCCAGCATTTT
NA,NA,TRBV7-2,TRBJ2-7,CASSLSRPAGEQYF,TGTGCCAGCAGCTTGTCGAGACCGGCGGGCGAGCAGTACTTC
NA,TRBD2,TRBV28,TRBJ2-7,CASSTTDGGFYEQYF,TGTGCCAGCAGTACCACGGACGGGGGGTTCTACGAGCAGTACTTC
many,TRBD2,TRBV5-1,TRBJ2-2,CASEKLAGGGTGELFF,TGCGCCAGCGAGAAACTAGCGGGAGGTGGTACCGGGGAGCTGTTTTTT
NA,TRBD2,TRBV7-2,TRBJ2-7,CASSLKPGGTGEQYF,TGTGCCAGCAGCTTAAAGCCGGGAGGCACGGGGGAGCAGTACTTC
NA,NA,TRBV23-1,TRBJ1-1,CASSPRTGTEAFF,TGCGCCAGCAGTCCCCGGACGGGGACTGAAGCTTTCTTT
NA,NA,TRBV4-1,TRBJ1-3,CASSQATGRFSGNTIYF,TGCGCCAGCAGCCAAGCCACGGGCCGCTTCTCTGGAAACACCATATATTTT
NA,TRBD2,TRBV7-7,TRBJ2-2,CASSRAPAGANTGELFF,TGTGCTAGCAGCCGCGCGCCAGCGGGAGCGAACACCGGGGAGCTGTTTTTT
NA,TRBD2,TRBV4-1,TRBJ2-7,CASSTRTSGQITTYEQYF,TGCGCCAGCAGCACTCGGACTAGCGGCCAGATCACCACCTACGAGCAGTACTTC
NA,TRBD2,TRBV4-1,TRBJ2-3,CASSQLPGLIADTQYF,TGCGCCAGCAGCCAGCTACCGGGACTAATCGCAGATACGCAGTATTTT
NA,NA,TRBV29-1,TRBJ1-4,CSVGGTAGEKLFF,TGCAGCGTGGGGGGTACGGCTGGAGAAAAACTGTTTTTT
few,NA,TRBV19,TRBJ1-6,CASSIDNWVRRDSPLHF,TGTGCCAGTAGTATAGATAACTGGGTGCGCCGGGATTCACCCCTCCACTTT
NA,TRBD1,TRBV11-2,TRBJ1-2,CASSLRTGPYGYTF,TGTGCCAGCAGCTTGAGGACAGGCCCCTATGGCTACACCTTC
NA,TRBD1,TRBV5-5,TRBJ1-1,CASSFHRGGNTEAFF,TGTGCCAGCAGCTTCCACAGGGGAGGGAACACTGAAGCTTTCTTT
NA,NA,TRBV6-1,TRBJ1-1,CASSKGLYTANTEAFF,TGTGCCAGCAGTAAAGGCCTATATACGGCGAACACTGAAGCTTTCTTT
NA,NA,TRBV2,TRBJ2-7,CASSYPGLRNEQYF,TGTGCCAGCAGTTATCCGGGACTCCGAAACGAGCAGTACTTC
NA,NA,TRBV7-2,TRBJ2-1,CASSLLPGNEQFF,TGTGCCAGCAGCTTATTGCCGGGTAATGAGCAGTTCTTC
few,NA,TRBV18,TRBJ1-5,CASSPGRDQPQHF,TGTGCCAGCTCACCTGGCAGGGATCAGCCCCAGCATTTT
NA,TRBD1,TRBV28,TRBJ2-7,CATQGQGGPYEQYF,TGTGCCACACAAGGACAGGGGGGACCCTACGAGCAGTACTTC
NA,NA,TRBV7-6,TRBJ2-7,CASSLRGSYEQYF,TGTGCCAGCAGCTTAAGGGGGTCCTACGAGCAGTACTTC
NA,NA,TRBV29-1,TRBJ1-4,CSVGVFNEKLFF,TGCAGCGTTGGAGTTTTTAATGAAAAACTGTTTTTT
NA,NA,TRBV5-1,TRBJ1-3,CASSLEGGSGNTIYF,TGCGCCAGCAGCTTGGAAGGCGGCTCTGGAAACACCATATATTTT
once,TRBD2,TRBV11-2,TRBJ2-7,CASSLDTSGSSYEQYF,TGTGCCAGCAGCTTAGATACTAGCGGAAGCTCCTACGAGCAGTACTTC
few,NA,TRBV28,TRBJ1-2,CASRPTVVSYGYTF,TGTGCCAGCAGACCGACAGTCGTAAGCTATGGCTACACCTTC
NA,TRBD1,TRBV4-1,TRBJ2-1,CASSQGSGQGLYNEQFF,TGCGCCAGCAGCCAAGGGTCGGGACAGGGGCTTTACAATGAGCAGTTCTTC
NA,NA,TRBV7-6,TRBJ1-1,CASRLQENTEAFF,TGTGCCAGCCGACTCCAAGAGAACACTGAAGCTTTCTTT
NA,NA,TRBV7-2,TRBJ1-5,CASSLRWGADQPQHF,TGTGCCAGCAGCTTAAGGTGGGGGGCGGATCAGCCCCAGCATTTT
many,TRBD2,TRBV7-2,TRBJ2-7,CASSFTSGGEQYF,TGTGCCAGCAGCTTTACAAGCGGGGGCGAGCAGTACTTC